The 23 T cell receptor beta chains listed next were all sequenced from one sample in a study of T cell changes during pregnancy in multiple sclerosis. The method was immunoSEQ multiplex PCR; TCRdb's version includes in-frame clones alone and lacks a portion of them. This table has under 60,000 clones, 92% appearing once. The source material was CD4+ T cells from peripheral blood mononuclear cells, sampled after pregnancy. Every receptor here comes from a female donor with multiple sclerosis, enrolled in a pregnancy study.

The CDR3 coding sequence is TGTGCCAGCAGCTACCAGGGGGCATACACAGATACGCAGTATTTT. Translation: CASSYQGAYTDTQYF. This chain uses TRBV9 with TRBJ2-3, with 8 bases lining up with TRBD1. The CDR3 contains 15 residues. J gave up 2 bases and V 4 bases, and 6 bases lay outside the gene matches. Germline V gene sequence: CDR1 SGDLS, CDR2 YYNGEE.

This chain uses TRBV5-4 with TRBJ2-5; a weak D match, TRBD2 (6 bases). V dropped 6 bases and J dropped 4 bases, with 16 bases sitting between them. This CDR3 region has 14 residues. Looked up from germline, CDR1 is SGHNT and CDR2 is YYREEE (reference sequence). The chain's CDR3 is CASKLGGELETQYF. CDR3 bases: TGTGCCAGCAAGCTCGGGGGAGAGTTAGAGACCCAGTACTTC. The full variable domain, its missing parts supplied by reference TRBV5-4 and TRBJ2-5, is ETGVTQSPTHLIKTRGQQVTLRCSSQSGHNTVSWYQQALGQGPQFIFQYYREEENGRGNFPPRFSGLQFPNYSSELNVNALELDDSALYLCASKLGGELETQYFGPGTRLLVL.

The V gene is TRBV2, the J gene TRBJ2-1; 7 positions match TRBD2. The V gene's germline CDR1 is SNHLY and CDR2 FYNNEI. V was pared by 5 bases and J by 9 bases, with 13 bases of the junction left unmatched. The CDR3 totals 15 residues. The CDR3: CASSLPGLRRFEQFF. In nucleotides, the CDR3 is TGTGCCAGCAGTTTACCGGGACTAAGACGTTTTGAGCAGTTCTTC.

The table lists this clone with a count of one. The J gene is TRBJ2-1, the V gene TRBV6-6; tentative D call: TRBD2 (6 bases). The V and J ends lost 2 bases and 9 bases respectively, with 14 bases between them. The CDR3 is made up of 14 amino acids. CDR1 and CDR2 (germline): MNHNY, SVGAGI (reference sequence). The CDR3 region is CASSYDAGRVEQFF. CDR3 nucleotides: TGTGCCAGCAGTTACGATGCGGGGCGGGTTGAGCAGTTCTTC.

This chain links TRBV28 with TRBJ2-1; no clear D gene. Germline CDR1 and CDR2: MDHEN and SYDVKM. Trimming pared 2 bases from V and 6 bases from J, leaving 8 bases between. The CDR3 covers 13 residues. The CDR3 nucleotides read TGTGCCAGCAGTTTAAGTGGCTTCAATGAGCAGTTCTTC. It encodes CASSLSGFNEQFF.

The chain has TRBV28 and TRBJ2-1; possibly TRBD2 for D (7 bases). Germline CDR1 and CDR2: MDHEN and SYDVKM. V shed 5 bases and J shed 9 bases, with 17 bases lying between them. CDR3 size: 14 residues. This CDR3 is CASSKGGSRGEQFF. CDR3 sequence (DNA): TGTGCCAGCAGTAAGGGGGGGTCTCGCGGTGAGCAGTTCTTC.

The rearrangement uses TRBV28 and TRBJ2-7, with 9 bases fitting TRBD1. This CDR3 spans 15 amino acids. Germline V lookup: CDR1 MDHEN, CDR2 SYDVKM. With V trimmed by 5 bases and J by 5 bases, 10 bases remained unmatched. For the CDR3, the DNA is TGTGCCAGCAGTGGCCGGACAGGGGAATTCCACGAGCAGTACTTC. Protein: CASSGRTGEFHEQYF.

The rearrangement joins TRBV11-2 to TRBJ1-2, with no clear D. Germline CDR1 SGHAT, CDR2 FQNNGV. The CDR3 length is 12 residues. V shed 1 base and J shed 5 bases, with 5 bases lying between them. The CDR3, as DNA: TGTGCCAGCAGCTTAGGGAGGTATGGCTACACCTTC. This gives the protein CASSLGRYGYTF.

The DNA of the CDR3 is TGTGCCAGCAGCCGAATAGCGGGGACTTCCTACGAGCAGTACTTC. Translated, it gives CASSRIAGTSYEQYF. The chain employs TRBV5-8 and TRBJ2-7; TRBD2 agrees at 8 bases. V lost 4 bases to trimming and J lost 1 base; unmatched junction nucleotides: 7. CDR3 length: 15 residues. Per the germline V gene, CDR1 is SGHTS and CDR2 is YDEGEE.

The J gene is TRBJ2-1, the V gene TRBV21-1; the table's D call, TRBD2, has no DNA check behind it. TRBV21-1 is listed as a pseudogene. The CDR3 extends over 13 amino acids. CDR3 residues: CAISYSSYNEQFF. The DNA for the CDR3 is TGTGCCATCAGTTATAGCTCCTACAATGAGCAGTTCTTC.

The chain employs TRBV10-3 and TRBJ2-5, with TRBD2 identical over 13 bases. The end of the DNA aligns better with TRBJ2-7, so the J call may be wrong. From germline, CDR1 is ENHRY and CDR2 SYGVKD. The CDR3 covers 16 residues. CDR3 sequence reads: CAISDPGTSGNDEQYF. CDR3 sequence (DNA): TGTGCCATCAGTGACCCCGGGACTAGCGGGAACGACGAGCAGTACTTC.

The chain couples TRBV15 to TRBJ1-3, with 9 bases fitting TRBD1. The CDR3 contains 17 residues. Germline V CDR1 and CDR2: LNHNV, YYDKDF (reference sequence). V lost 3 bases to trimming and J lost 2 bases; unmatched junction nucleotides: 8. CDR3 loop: CATSSFPGTGPGNTIYF. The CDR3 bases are TGTGCCACCAGCAGCTTTCCTGGGACAGGGCCTGGAAACACCATATATTTT. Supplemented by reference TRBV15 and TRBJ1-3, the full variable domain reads DAMVIQNPRYQVTQFGKPVTLSCSQTLNHNVMYWYQQKSSQAPKLLFHYYDKDFNNEADTPDNFQSRRPNTSFCFLDIRSPGLGDTAMYLCATSSFPGTGPGNTIYFGEGSWLTVV.

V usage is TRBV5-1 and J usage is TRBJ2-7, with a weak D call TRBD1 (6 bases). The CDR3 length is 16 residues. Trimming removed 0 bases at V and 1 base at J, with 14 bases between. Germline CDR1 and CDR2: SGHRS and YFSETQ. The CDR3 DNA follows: TGCGCCAGCAGCTTGGGAGGACAGCGCGTATCCTACGAGCAGTACTTC. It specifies CASSLGGQRVSYEQYF.

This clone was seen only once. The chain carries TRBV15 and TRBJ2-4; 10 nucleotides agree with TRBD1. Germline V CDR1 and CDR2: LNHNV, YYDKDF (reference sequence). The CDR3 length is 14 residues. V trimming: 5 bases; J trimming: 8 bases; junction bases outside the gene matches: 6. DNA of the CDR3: TGTGCCACCAGCGGGGACAGGGGTCCTTACATTCAGTACTTC. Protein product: CATSGDRGPYIQYF.

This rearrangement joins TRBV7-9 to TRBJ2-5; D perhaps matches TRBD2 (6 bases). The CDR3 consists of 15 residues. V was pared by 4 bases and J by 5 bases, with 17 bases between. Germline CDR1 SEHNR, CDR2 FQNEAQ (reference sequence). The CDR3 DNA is TGTGCCAGCAGCTCCTGGCTGGCTAGCGATGAGACCCAGTACTTC. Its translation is CASSSWLASDETQYF.

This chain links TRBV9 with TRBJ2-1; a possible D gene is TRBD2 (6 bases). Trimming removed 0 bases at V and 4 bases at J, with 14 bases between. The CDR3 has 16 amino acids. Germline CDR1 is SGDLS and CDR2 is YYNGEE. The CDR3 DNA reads TGTGCCAGCAGCGTAGTGGATAGCGGATCTTACAATGAGCAGTTCTTC. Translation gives CASSVVDSGSYNEQFF.

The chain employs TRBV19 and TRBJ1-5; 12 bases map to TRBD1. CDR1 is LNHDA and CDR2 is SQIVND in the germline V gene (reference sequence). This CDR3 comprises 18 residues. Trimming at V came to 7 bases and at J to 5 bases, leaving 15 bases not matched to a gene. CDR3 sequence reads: CASKGTGGKSAPDQPQHF. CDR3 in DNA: TGTGCCAGTAAAGGGACAGGGGGCAAGTCGGCCCCCGATCAGCCCCAGCATTTT.

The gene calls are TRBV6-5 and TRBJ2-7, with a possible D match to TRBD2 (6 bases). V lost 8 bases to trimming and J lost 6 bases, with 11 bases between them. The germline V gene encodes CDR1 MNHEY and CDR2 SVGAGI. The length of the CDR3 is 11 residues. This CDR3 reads CASGRGIEQYF. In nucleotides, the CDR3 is TGTGCCAGCGGGCGGGGCATCGAGCAGTACTTC.

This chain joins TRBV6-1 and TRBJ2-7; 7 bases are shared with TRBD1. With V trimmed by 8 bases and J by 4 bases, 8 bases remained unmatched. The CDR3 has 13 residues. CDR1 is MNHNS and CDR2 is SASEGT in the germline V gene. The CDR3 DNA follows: TGTGCCAGCGGACCGGGACAGCGTTACGAGCAGTACTTC. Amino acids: CASGPGQRYEQYF.

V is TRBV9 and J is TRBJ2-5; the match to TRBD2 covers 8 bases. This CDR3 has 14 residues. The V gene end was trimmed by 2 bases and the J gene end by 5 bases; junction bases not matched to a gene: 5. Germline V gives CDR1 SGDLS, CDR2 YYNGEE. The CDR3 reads CASSVGSGSETQYF. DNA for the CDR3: TGTGCCAGCAGCGTCGGGAGCGGGAGTGAGACCCAGTACTTC.

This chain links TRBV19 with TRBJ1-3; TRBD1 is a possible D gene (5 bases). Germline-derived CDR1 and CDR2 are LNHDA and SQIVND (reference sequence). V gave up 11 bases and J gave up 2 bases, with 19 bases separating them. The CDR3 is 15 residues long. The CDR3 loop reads CAAGLGRDPGNTIYF. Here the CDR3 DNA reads TGTGCCGCGGGCCTCGGGAGGGACCCTGGAAACACCATATATTTT.

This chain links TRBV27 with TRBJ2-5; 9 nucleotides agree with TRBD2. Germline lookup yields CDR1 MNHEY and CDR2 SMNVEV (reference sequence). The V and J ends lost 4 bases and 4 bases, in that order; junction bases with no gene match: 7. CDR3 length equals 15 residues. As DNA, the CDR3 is TGTGCCAGCAGTTATAGTAGCGGGGGCGGAGAGACCCAGTACTTC. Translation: CASSYSSGGGETQYF.

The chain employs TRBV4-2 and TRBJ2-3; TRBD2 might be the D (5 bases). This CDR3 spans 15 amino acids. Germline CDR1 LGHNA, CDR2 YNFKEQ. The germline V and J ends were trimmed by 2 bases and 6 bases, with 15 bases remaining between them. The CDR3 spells CASSQHSSSSDTQYF. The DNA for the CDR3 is TGTGCCAGCAGCCAACACTCTTCTAGCTCCGATACGCAGTATTTT.